The 2 T cell receptor beta chains listed next were all sequenced from one sample in a study of T-cell memory formation after mild COVID-19. Each CDR3 protein gets one entry after TCRdb re-called the 5' RACE reads with MiXCR. The sample includes approximately 200,000 distinct CDR3 sequences, roughly 17% of them seen just once. What was sequenced was PBMCs or a T cell subset sorted from them (not recorded which). These receptor sequences come from an adult woman who had mild COVID-19 (a few samples of this study predate the infection). Cell type and time point are not known.

This clonotype was detected a few times. This chain links TRBV20-1 with TRBJ2-7, with 7 bases aligning to TRBD1. The CDR3 spans 14 residues. Trimming removed 3 bases from V and 3 bases from J; junction bases left unmatched: 8. The germline gives CDR1 DFQATT, CDR2 SNEGSKA (reference sequence). DNA of the CDR3: TGCAGTGCTAGCCCCGGGACAGTCCACTACGAGCAGTACTTC. Translating gives CSASPGTVHYEQYF.

This clonotype was detected a few times. The chain is built from TRBV25-1 and TRBJ1-2, with D possibly TRBD1 on 6 matching bases. Trimming shortened V by 3 bases and J by 7 bases, and 15 bases separated the two germline ends. The CDR3 extends over 14 amino acids. CDR1 MGHDK and CDR2 SYGVNS come from the germline V gene. The CDR3, as DNA: TGTGCCAGCAGTGAGGGCAGGGGAAGGGGTGGCTACACCTTC. Translating gives CASSEGRGRGGYTF.